These T cell receptor beta chains were read from a single sample in a study of CD8 T cells in Susac syndrome. MiXCR, applied by TCRdb to the immunoSEQ multiplex PCR reads, yields one record per CDR3 protein. The sample records about 76,000 distinct CDR3 sequences, under 95% being singletons. The specimen sequenced was CD8+ T cells from PBMCs. Source of these receptors: a human donor with Susac syndrome. The CDR3 runs from the conserved cysteine through the conserved F or W. A D gene is named only where the DNA matches it firmly. Only part of the rows carry a size: once, few, many, or a class if the clone is expanded.

v_gene	j_gene	abundance	d_gene	CDR3nt	CDR3aa
TRBV4-3	TRBJ2-3	-	TRBD2	TGCGCCAGCAGCTCAGCGGGGGATACGCAGTATTTT	CASSSAGDTQYF
TRBV29-1	TRBJ2-2	-	TRBD2	TGCAGCGTTGAAGATCACGGGGGAGGGGTGACCGGGGAGCTGTTTTTT	CSVEDHGGGVTGELFF
TRBV4-2	TRBJ2-2	-	TRBD2	TGTGCCAGCAGCCAAATAAGAGCGGGGGGGCAGCTCGGGGAGCTGTTTTTT	CASSQIRAGGQLGELFF
TRBV6-6	TRBJ2-1	-	-	TGTGCCAGCATAAGAGGTGACAATGAGCAGTTCTTC	CASIRGDNEQFF
TRBV7-8	TRBJ2-1	-	-	TGTGCCAGCAGCTTATCCGTGGGGGCGGCTTGGGGGGATGAGCAGTTCTTC	CASSLSVGAAWGDEQFF
TRBV6-5	TRBJ1-3	-	TRBD1	TGTGCCAGCAGTTTCGGGACAGGGGGAAACACCATATATTTT	CASSFGTGGNTIYF
TRBV2	TRBJ1-4	once	-	TGTGCCAGCGACCGAGGGGTGGGTGGGGAAAAACTGTTTTTT	CASDRGVGGEKLFF
TRBV27	TRBJ2-7	-	TRBD2	TGTGCCAGCAGACCACTAGCGGGACCCTCCTACGAGCAGTACTTC	CASRPLAGPSYEQYF
TRBV4-3	TRBJ2-1	-	TRBD2	TGCGCCAGCAGCCAAGATGGTCCAGGGCGGGAGTTCTACAATGAGCAGTTCTTC	CASSQDGPGREFYNEQFF
TRBV12-5	TRBJ2-7	-	TRBD1	TGTGCTAGTGGTTCTCCCGGGACAGCAGCCTACGAGCAGTACTTC	CASGSPGTAAYEQYF
TRBV28	TRBJ2-1	-	TRBD2	TGTGCCAGCGGTAGCGGGCCTTGGGATGAGCAGTTCTTC	CASGSGPWDEQFF
TRBV20-1	TRBJ1-5	-	-	TGCAGTGCTAGATGGAGCAATCAGCCCCAGCATTTT	CSARWSNQPQHF
TRBV7-9	TRBJ1-1	-	-	TGTGCCAGCAGCCGTGGACAGACGAACACTGAAGCTTTCTTT	CASSRGQTNTEAFF
TRBV5-4	TRBJ2-5	few	-	TGTGCCAGCAAACTGGACGTACAAGAGACCCAGTACTTC	CASKLDVQETQYF
TRBV6-2/TRBV6-3	TRBJ2-2	-	TRBD2	TGTGCCAGCAGTAAATCTAGCGGGGAAAGCACCGGGGAGCTGTTTTTT	CASSKSSGESTGELFF
TRBV6-2/TRBV6-3	TRBJ1-5	-	-	TGTGCCAGCAGTTACACCCGACTTGCCGGTCCGGCCCAGCATTTT	CASSYTRLAGPAQHF
TRBV6-5	TRBJ2-1	few	-	TGTGCCAGCAGTTACTCGAGTACGGGGGTGCAGCAGTTCTTC	CASSYSSTGVQQFF
TRBV27	TRBJ1-5	-	-	TGTGCCAGCAGTTTATACTCCAATTCTCAGCCCCAGCATTTT	CASSLYSNSQPQHF
TRBV9	TRBJ1-1	-	-	TGTGCCAGCAGCGCCGCCGGGCGGGGGTCGGGAGCTTTCTTT	CASSAAGRGSGAFF
TRBV27	TRBJ2-2	-	-	TGTGCCAGCAGTTTATACTCCCAGGGAACCGGGGAGCTGTTTTTT	CASSLYSQGTGELFF
TRBV7-9	TRBJ2-7	-	TRBD1	TGTGCCAGCAGCTCCGAGGCGGGACAGGCGAACTACGAGCAGTACTTC	CASSSEAGQANYEQYF
TRBV18	TRBJ2-2	-	TRBD2	TGTGCCAGCTCACCACCGACTAGCGGGTCCGCGAACACCGGGGAGCTGTTTTTT	CASSPPTSGSANTGELFF
TRBV20-1	TRBJ2-7	-	TRBD2	TGCAGTGCTCTACCGGGACTACAGACCTACGAGCAGTACTTC	CSALPGLQTYEQYF
TRBV16	TRBJ2-7	-	-	TGTGCCAGCAGCCAATCGACGGGACCCAAACTCTACGAGCAGTACTTC	CASSQSTGPKLYEQYF
TRBV9	TRBJ2-1	-	-	TGTGCCAGCAGCACAACCCTTCGATGGGTCTGCTACAATGAGCAGTTCTTC	CASSTTLRWVCYNEQFF
TRBV5-4	TRBJ1-2	-	TRBD1	TGTGCCAGCAGCAAAGGACAGGGGGCCGCCATTGGCTACACCTTC	CASSKGQGAAIGYTF
TRBV5-1	TRBJ1-1	-	-	TGCGCCAGCAGCTTGGTCCTTTCTAGAAACACTGAAGCTTTCTTT	CASSLVLSRNTEAFF
TRBV30	TRBJ1-5	-	-	TGTGCCTGGAGTGTATCTGGATTGATTTATCAGCCCCAGCATTTT	CAWSVSGLIYQPQHF
TRBV9	TRBJ1-4	once	-	TGTGCCAGCAGCGTTGACGGGACGAGTAATGAAAAACTGTTTTTT	CASSVDGTSNEKLFF
TRBV5-1	TRBJ2-3	-	-	TGCGCCAGCAGCTTGGCCAGCGGTCGCACAGATACGCAGTATTTT	CASSLASGRTDTQYF
TRBV9	TRBJ1-1	-	TRBD1	TGTGCCAGCAGCGAGACAGGGGGGGAAGCTTTCTTT	CASSETGGEAFF
TRBV4-3	TRBJ1-5	-	TRBD1	TGCGCCAGCAGCCACCGGGACAGGGGCCCACGGGGGAATCAGCCCCAGCATTTT	CASSHRDRGPRGNQPQHF
TRBV10-2	TRBJ2-2	-	-	TGCGCCAGCATGTTGGCCGGACGCACCGGGGAGCTGTTTTTT	CASMLAGRTGELFF
TRBV6-2/TRBV6-3	TRBJ1-5	-	-	TGTGCCAGCACTTTTACGTTTTCTCAGCCCCAGCATTTT	CASTFTFSQPQHF
TRBV9	TRBJ2-6	-	-	TGTGCCAGCAGCGTTCACAGATTCTCTGGGGCCAACGTCCTGACTTTC	CASSVHRFSGANVLTF
TRBV9	TRBJ2-1	-	TRBD2	TGTGCCAGCAGCGTAGGAACTTTCAGCGGGATTTACAATGAGCAGTTCTTC	CASSVGTFSGIYNEQFF
TRBV2	TRBJ2-2	-	-	TGTGCCAGCAGGGGGAGAGTGGGGAGCACCGGGGAGCTGTTTTTT	CASRGRVGSTGELFF
TRBV21-1	TRBJ2-1	-	-	TGTGCCCGGGGCAGTTACAATGAGCAGTTCTTC	CARGSYNEQFF
TRBV20-1	TRBJ2-7	-	TRBD1	TGCAGTGCTTTCGACCCTGGACAGGGGTACGAGCAGTACTTC	CSAFDPGQGYEQYF
TRBV4-1	TRBJ2-3	-	-	TGCGCCAGCAGCTTTGCTAGCACAGATACGCAGTATTTT	CASSFASTDTQYF
TRBV20-1	TRBJ1-4	-	TRBD1	TGCAGTGCTGCCCCCTTTAGGACAGGCCCCAGAGAACTGTTTTTT	CSAAPFRTGPRELFF
TRBV3-1	TRBJ2-5	-	-	TGTGCCAGCAGACTCGGGGGAGGGGGACAGGAGACCCAGTACTTC	CASRLGGGGQETQYF
TRBV5-4	TRBJ1-1	-	-	TGTGCCGTGGGCCAGATTTTGAACACTGAAGCTTTCTTT	CAVGQILNTEAFF
TRBV9	TRBJ2-1	-	TRBD1	TGTGCCAGCAGCGCCAGGGGGCCTGAGCAGTTCTTC	CASSARGPEQFF
TRBV20-1	TRBJ2-5	-	-	TGCAGTGCTAGAGGACCAGCGGAAGAGACCCAGTACTTC	CSARGPAEETQYF
TRBV3-1	TRBJ2-7	few	-	TGTGCCAGCAGCCAAGATCTGAGCTACGAGCAGTACTTC	CASSQDLSYEQYF
TRBV7-2	TRBJ2-1	-	TRBD2	TGTGCCAGCAGCTTAAATTTTTTCACGGGGGGGCCCCGGAATGAGCAGTTCTTC	CASSLNFFTGGPRNEQFF
TRBV20-1	TRBJ1-2	-	TRBD1	TGCAGTGCTAGAGACCCGACAGGGAAAGGCCACACCTTC	CSARDPTGKGHTF
TRBV6-1	TRBJ2-3	few	-	TGTGCCAGCAGTCCCAGGCGGACAGATACGCAGTATTTT	CASSPRRTDTQYF
TRBV2	TRBJ1-5	-	-	TGTGCCAGCATGGGGCAGACTCAGCATTTT	CASMGQTQHF
TRBV14	TRBJ1-2	-	-	TGTGCCAGCAGCCAAGAATTGCCAGGGGATGACGGCTACACCTTC	CASSQELPGDDGYTF
TRBV2	TRBJ2-2	-	-	TGTGCCAGCAGTGAAGCGCTCGATCCCGGGGAGCTGTTTTTT	CASSEALDPGELFF
TRBV6-6	TRBJ2-2	-	-	TGTGCCAGCAGTTACTCCCGACGAACGAACACCGGGGAGCTGTTTTTT	CASSYSRRTNTGELFF
TRBV6-6	TRBJ2-1	-	-	TGTGCCAGCAGTTACCTCGCTAAACTTTACAATGAGCAGTTCTTC	CASSYLAKLYNEQFF
TRBV29-1	TRBJ2-1	-	-	TGCAGCGTTGAGGGGGTATCCTACAATGAGCAGTTCTTC	CSVEGVSYNEQFF
TRBV3-1	TRBJ2-3	once	TRBD2	TGTGCCAGCAGCCAGGATCTAGCGGGGGGGCCCGGAGATACGCAGTATTTT	CASSQDLAGGPGDTQYF
TRBV29-1	TRBJ2-1	-	-	TGCAGCGTTGAAGAGTACGGTCAGGGGCCAATCTATGAGCAGTTCTTC	CSVEEYGQGPIYEQFF
TRBV4-1	TRBJ1-1	-	TRBD1	TGCGCCAGCAGCCAAGCTGTACCGACAGGGGGTTGGGTCACTGAAGCTTTCTTT	CASSQAVPTGGWVTEAFF
TRBV29-1	TRBJ2-7	-	-	TGCAGCGCGATACAGGAGACCTACGAGCAGTACTTC	CSAIQETYEQYF